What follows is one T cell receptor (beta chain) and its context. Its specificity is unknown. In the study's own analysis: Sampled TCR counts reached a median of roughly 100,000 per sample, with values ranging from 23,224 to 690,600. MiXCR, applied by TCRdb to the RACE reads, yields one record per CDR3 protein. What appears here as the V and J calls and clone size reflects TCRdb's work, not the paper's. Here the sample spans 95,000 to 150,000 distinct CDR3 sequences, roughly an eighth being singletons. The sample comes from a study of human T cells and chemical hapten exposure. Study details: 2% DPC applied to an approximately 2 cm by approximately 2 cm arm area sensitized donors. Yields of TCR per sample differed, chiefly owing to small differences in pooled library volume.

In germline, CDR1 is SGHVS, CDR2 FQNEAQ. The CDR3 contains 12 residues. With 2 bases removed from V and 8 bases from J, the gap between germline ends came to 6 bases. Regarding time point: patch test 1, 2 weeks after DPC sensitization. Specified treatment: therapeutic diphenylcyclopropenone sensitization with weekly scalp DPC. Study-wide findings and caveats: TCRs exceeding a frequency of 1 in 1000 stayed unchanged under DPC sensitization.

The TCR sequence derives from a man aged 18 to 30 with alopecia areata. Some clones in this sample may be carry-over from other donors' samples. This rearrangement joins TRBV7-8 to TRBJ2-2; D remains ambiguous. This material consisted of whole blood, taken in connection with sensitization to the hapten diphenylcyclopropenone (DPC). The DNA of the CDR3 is TGTGCCAGCAGCTTAAAAGTGGGGGAGCTGTTTTTT. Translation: CASSLKVGELFF.